A selection of T cell receptor beta chains follows, all from one sample in a study of OX40 agonist ivuxolimab in advanced cancers. TCRdb keeps only in-frame clones here, not all; method: immunoSEQ multiplex PCR. The sample includes fewer than 35,000 clones, about nine tenths of them seen just once. The source material was CD4+ or CD8+ T cells sorted from blood, sampled in a trial of the OX40 agonist ivuxolimab. Receptors originate from an adult with an advanced solid tumor such as melanoma, head and neck, liver or kidney cancer. The CDR3 runs from the conserved cysteine through the conserved F or W. Fields, in order: V gene, J gene, D gene, clone size, CDR3 DNA, CDR3 protein. A D gene is named only where the DNA matches it firmly. A row's size may be missing; if present it is once, few, many or a size class.

v_call: TRBV28; j_call: TRBJ2-1; d_call: TRBD2; clone_size: -; cdr3_nt: TGTGCCAGCAGTTTGGCTAGCGGGACAAACTACAATGAGCAGTTCTTC; cdr3_aa: CASSLASGTNYNEQFF
v_call: TRBV30; j_call: TRBJ1-6; d_call: TRBD1; clone_size: -; cdr3_nt: TGTGCCTGGACCTCCCGGGACAGGGTGACATCACCCCTCCACTTT; cdr3_aa: CAWTSRDRVTSPLHF
v_call: TRBV6-1; j_call: TRBJ2-7; d_call: -; clone_size: -; cdr3_nt: TGTGCCAGCAGTGAACTGACGGGCCGGGGCGAGCAGTACTTC; cdr3_aa: CASSELTGRGEQYF
v_call: TRBV27; j_call: TRBJ2-2; d_call: TRBD2; clone_size: once; cdr3_nt: TGTGCCAGCAGTGCCCCGACTAGCGGGGGGGTATCTGTCACCGGGGAGCTGTTTTTT; cdr3_aa: CASSAPTSGGVSVTGELFF
v_call: TRBV5-5; j_call: TRBJ2-1; d_call: TRBD2; clone_size: -; cdr3_nt: TGTGCCAGCAGCTCCGGGACTAGCGGTTACAATGAGCAGTTCTTC; cdr3_aa: CASSSGTSGYNEQFF
v_call: TRBV5-4; j_call: TRBJ2-4; d_call: -; clone_size: -; cdr3_nt: TGTGCCAGCAGCTTTAGGAGGGGTCAAGGAAACATTCAGTACTTC; cdr3_aa: CASSFRRGQGNIQYF
v_call: TRBV10-3; j_call: TRBJ2-7; d_call: -; clone_size: -; cdr3_nt: TGTGCCATCAGTGAGGGGCGGGGATCACCCTACGAGCAGTACTTC; cdr3_aa: CAISEGRGSPYEQYF
v_call: TRBV7-9; j_call: TRBJ1-2; d_call: -; clone_size: once; cdr3_nt: TGTGCCAGCAGCTTTGAGGGGAAGGGCTATGGCTACACCTTC; cdr3_aa: CASSFEGKGYGYTF
v_call: TRBV7-6; j_call: TRBJ2-7; d_call: TRBD1; clone_size: -; cdr3_nt: TGTGCCAGCAGCACGGTGACAGGGGTTCTAGTTGAGCAGTACTTC; cdr3_aa: CASSTVTGVLVEQYF
v_call: TRBV18; j_call: TRBJ2-7; d_call: -; clone_size: -; cdr3_nt: TGTGCCAGCTCACCGAGGCAGGGGTCCGAGCAGTACTTC; cdr3_aa: CASSPRQGSEQYF
v_call: TRBV9; j_call: TRBJ2-3; d_call: -; clone_size: once; cdr3_nt: TGTGCCAGCAGCCCGAGGGGAGATACGCAGTATTTT; cdr3_aa: CASSPRGDTQYF
v_call: TRBV5-4; j_call: TRBJ1-3; d_call: -; clone_size: few; cdr3_nt: TGTGCCAGCAGCTCTGCGGGCTCTAATAGGAGAAACACCATATATTTT; cdr3_aa: CASSSAGSNRRNTIYF
v_call: TRBV14; j_call: TRBJ2-3; d_call: TRBD2; clone_size: -; cdr3_nt: TGTGCCAGCAACTCAGCGGGGGCCACAGATACGCAGTATTTT; cdr3_aa: CASNSAGATDTQYF
v_call: TRBV7-6; j_call: TRBJ2-3; d_call: -; clone_size: -; cdr3_nt: TGTGCCAGCAGCTTAGAGCGTCCGGGAGATACGCAGTATTTT; cdr3_aa: CASSLERPGDTQYF
v_call: TRBV15; j_call: TRBJ2-5; d_call: -; clone_size: -; cdr3_nt: TGTGCCACCAGCAGTGAACTAGGAGGGACCCAGTACTTC; cdr3_aa: CATSSELGGTQYF
v_call: TRBV28; j_call: TRBJ1-1; d_call: -; clone_size: -; cdr3_nt: TGTGCCAGCAGTCTCCCCAGAAGAGAAGCTTTCTTT; cdr3_aa: CASSLPRREAFF
v_call: TRBV19; j_call: TRBJ1-5; d_call: -; clone_size: -; cdr3_nt: TGTGCCAGTAGTATCCCCCTCCAGGGGAAAACGCGCGCAGGGCATCAGCCCCAGCATTTT; cdr3_aa: CASSIPLQGKTRAGHQPQHF